This is a list of T cell receptor beta chains from one sample in a study of post-analysis software for immune sequencing data. TCRdb recomputed calls from the PCR reads with MiXCR, one row per CDR3 protein. The repertoire holds more than 450,000 distinct CDR3 sequences, approximately 31% seen once, with around 6% in the top ten. The sample was blood. All receptors come from a girl aged 2-17 years with multiple sclerosis. CDR3s include the opening cysteine and the closing phenylalanine or tryptophan. D genes are given only for firm matches. Clone size appears in some rows only: once, few, many, or a class for an expanded clone.

TRBJ2-2,TRBV10-3,TRBD2,-,TGTGCCATCAGTTCTAGCGGGGGTGGTGCCGGGGAGCGGTTTTTT,CAISSSGGGAGERFF
TRBJ2-1,TRBV5-1,-,few,TGCGCCAGCAGCTCCGACACAATAGCCCACAATGAGCAGTTCTTC,CASSSDTIAHNEQFF
TRBJ2-7,TRBV12-3/TRBV12-4,-,-,TGTGCCAGCAGTTCGGGGCGGGGAGACGAATACGAGCAGTACTTC,CASSSGRGDEYEQYF
TRBJ1-4,TRBV3-1,-,once,TGTGCCAGCAGCACACAACTTCTTCTCGTCCCGACAGTCTCTAATGAAAAACTGTTTTTT,CASSTQLLLVPTVSNEKLFF
TRBJ1-5,TRBV6-6,-,-,TGTGCCAGCAGTTACCAATCGGGCCGGGGTCAGCCCCAGCATTTT,CASSYQSGRGQPQHF
TRBJ2-1,TRBV28,-,few,TGTGCCAGCAGTTCCGGGACGGGAGACTCCTACAATGAGCAGTTCTTC,CASSSGTGDSYNEQFF
TRBJ2-7,TRBV27,TRBD1,-,TGTGCCAGCAGCCAAAACAGGGGAACCCCCTACGAGCAGTACTTC,CASSQNRGTPYEQYF
TRBJ2-3,TRBV20-1,-,-,TGCAGTGCTAGAGATCCCACTAACGCAGATACGCAGTATTTT,CSARDPTNADTQYF
TRBJ2-5,TRBV9,-,many,TGTGCCAGCAGCGTAGAAGGGTTGGAGACCCAGTACTTC,CASSVEGLETQYF
TRBJ2-5,TRBV5-1,-,-,TGCGCCAGCAGCTTGTCCTTATCGCGTCTAGAGACCCAGTACTTC,CASSLSLSRLETQYF
TRBJ1-3,TRBV9,TRBD1,-,TGTGCCAGCAGCCAAACCGGGACAGCCTCTGGAAACACCATATATTTT,CASSQTGTASGNTIYF
TRBJ2-6,TRBV6-5,-,-,TGTGCCAGCAGCCGTCAGAGCTCTGGGGCCAACGTCCGGACTTTC,CASSRQSSGANVRTF
TRBJ2-3,TRBV25-1,-,few,TGTGCCAGCAGTGAGGCAGGGACAGATACGCAGTATTTT,CASSEAGTDTQYF
TRBJ2-7,TRBV5-4,TRBD1,few,TGTGCCAGCAGCTTGACTGGGACAGGGGTTGTCGAGCAGTACTTC,CASSLTGTGVVEQYF
TRBJ2-7,TRBV5-1,TRBD2,-,TGCGCCAGCAGCTCGGGTAGCGGGGGGGCCGGTTCCTACAATGAGCAGTACTTC,CASSSGSGGAGSYNEQYF
TRBJ2-1,TRBV4-1,TRBD2,few,TGCGCCAGCAGCCAAGATAGTCGCGGGGGTGAGCAGTTCTTC,CASSQDSRGGEQFF
TRBJ2-7,TRBV20-1,TRBD1,-,TGCAGTGCTAGAACAGGGGGTTTTCTAACCTACGAGCAGTACTTC,CSARTGGFLTYEQYF
TRBJ2-3,TRBV20-1,TRBD2,few,TGCAGTGCTGGACTAGAGGATACGCAGTATTTT,CSAGLEDTQYF
TRBJ1-2,TRBV4-1,-,-,TGCGCCAGCAGCCAAGGGCCAGGGTCGGTATATGGCTACACCTTC,CASSQGPGSVYGYTF
TRBJ2-3,TRBV20-1,-,many,TGCAGTGCTGAACCACCTAGCGGCACAGATACGCAGTATTTT,CSAEPPSGTDTQYF
TRBJ2-7,TRBV6-1,TRBD2,-,TGTGCCAGCAGTGAAGCCGGGGGGGCGTCCTACGGGCAGTACTTC,CASSEAGGASYGQYF
TRBJ2-1,TRBV11-2,-,-,TGTGTCAGCAGCTTATGGCGGGCGGGCCATGAGCAGTTCTTC,CVSSLWRAGHEQFF
TRBJ2-3,TRBV4-1,TRBD2,-,TGCGCCAGCAGAATGACTAGCGGGCCACTTACTGATACGCAGTATTTT,CASRMTSGPLTDTQYF
TRBJ1-2,TRBV12-3/TRBV12-4,-,-,TGTGCCAGCAGTTTAGGTTGGGAGCAGGGGATATCCTATGGCTACACCTTC,CASSLGWEQGISYGYTF
TRBJ2-3,TRBV10-3,TRBD2,few,TGTGCCATCAGTGACGGACAGCGCGGCGGGGGGGGTACAGATACGCAGTATTTT,CAISDGQRGGGGTDTQYF
TRBJ1-1,TRBV6-6,-,few,TGTGCCAGCAGTTATTACAGGGATTTAACTGAAGCTTTCTTT,CASSYYRDLTEAFF
TRBJ2-6,TRBV6-5,-,-,TGTGCCAGCAGGAGCCACAGGGACTCTGGGGCCAACGTCCTGACTTTC,CASRSHRDSGANVLTF
TRBJ2-2,TRBV5-1,-,few,TGCGCCAGCAGCTTGGCAGCGGTCTCAACCGGGGAGCTGTTTTTT,CASSLAAVSTGELFF
TRBJ1-2,TRBV5-1,-,-,TGCGCCAGCAGCTCGGTAGCTAACTATGGCTACACCTTC,CASSSVANYGYTF
TRBJ1-5,TRBV12-3/TRBV12-4,-,few,TGTGCCAGCAGTCAGGGGCGAGACAATCAGCCCCAGCATTTT,CASSQGRDNQPQHF
TRBJ2-7,TRBV6-5,-,few,TGTGCCAGCAGTCTACGAATGGGGCGGAACGAGCAGTACTTC,CASSLRMGRNEQYF
TRBJ2-5,TRBV4-1,-,-,TGCGCCAGCAGCCAAGTACGGGGTCCCCGAGAGACCCAGTACTTC,CASSQVRGPRETQYF
TRBJ2-5,TRBV10-3,-,-,TGTGCCATCAGGGAGGCAGAGACCCAGTACTTC,CAIREAETQYF
TRBJ1-2,TRBV20-1,TRBD1,-,TGCAGTGCTAGGGCAGGGGGAAACTATGGCTACACCTTC,CSARAGGNYGYTF
TRBJ2-5,TRBV27,TRBD1,-,TGTGCCAGCAGTTTATCCCGGGACAGTGGAGAGCAGTACTTC,CASSLSRDSGEQYF
TRBJ1-1,TRBV19,-,-,TGTGCCAGTAGTATCGTGTTGGGATGGCAGAACACTGAAGCTTTCTTT,CASSIVLGWQNTEAFF
TRBJ1-1,TRBV18,-,once,TGTGCCAGCTCACAGACAGCGAACACTGAAGCTTTCTTT,CASSQTANTEAFF
TRBJ1-5,TRBV24-1,TRBD1,-,TGTGCCACCAGTGATAGGACAGGGGGCAATCAGCCCCAGCATTTT,CATSDRTGGNQPQHF
TRBJ1-1,TRBV7-9,-,few,TGTGCCACCTCCGAAGAGAACACTGAAGCTTTCTTT,CATSEENTEAFF
TRBJ2-2,TRBV6-2/TRBV6-3,-,-,TGTGCCAGCAGTACACCTTCTATGAACACCGGGGAGCTGTTTTTT,CASSTPSMNTGELFF
TRBJ2-1,TRBV12-3/TRBV12-4,-,-,TGTGCCAGCAGTCAGCTTGGACCGGACGGTGAGCAGTTCTTC,CASSQLGPDGEQFF
TRBJ1-1,TRBV5-1,-,few,TGCGCCAGCAGCATATACCCGGAGGCTGAAGCTTTCTTT,CASSIYPEAEAFF